The clone carrying this T cell receptor (beta chain) occurred once. This sample was taken from a study of blood T cell repertoires in COVID-19. As for the study in general: Researchers got acute and convalescent COVID-19 samples from the United States, Italy and Spain. Sources were T cells, B-cell-depleted T cells, or PBMCs; the material itself was cDNA or gDNA.

Original handling: Quantification of nucleated cells was approximated via reference gene primer amplification. Method: immunoSEQ multiplex PCR; TCRdb's copy keeps in-frame clones and lacks some. The V and J calls and clone size are taken from that table; D and trimming were inferred from the DNA. This sample has about 49,000 clones; roughly 84% occur once, and the top ten carry 14%. CDR1 is LNHDA and CDR2 is SQIVND in the germline V gene (reference sequence). The ends lost 4 bases at V and 3 bases at J; junction bases unmatched: 3. There are 13 residues in the CDR3. The sequence was collected from a human donor in a cohort sampled during active COVID-19. The J gene is TRBJ2-7, the V gene TRBV19; TRBD1 matches 7 bases. The sequenced material came from peripheral blood. CDR3 amino acids: CASSNGQDYEQYF. The DNA of the CDR3 is TGTGCCAGTAGTAACGGACAGGACTACGAGCAGTACTTC.